Shown below are 19 T cell receptor beta chains from a single sample sequenced in a study of identical twins. TCRdb re-called the 5' RACE reads through MiXCR, storing one row per CDR3 protein. The sample has fewer than 650,000 distinct CDR3 sequences, under 8.5% seen once. The same sample was also studied in work on yellow fever vaccine responses in identical twins.

Sequenced material: PBMCs. These receptors came from a woman under 30 in good health.

This clonotype was seen more than once but under ten times. The chain links TRBV6-5 to TRBJ2-1; D uncertain. The ends were cut back, 0 bases at V and 4 bases at J, with 16 bases in the middle. The CDR3 is 17 residues long. Germline V gives CDR1 MNHEY, CDR2 SVGAGI. This chain's CDR3 is CASSYSVGSPRYNEQFF. CDR3 DNA: TGTGCCAGCAGTTACTCGGTGGGGTCCCCGCGGTACAATGAGCAGTTCTTC.

The J gene is TRBJ2-7, the V gene TRBV20-1, with 7 bases matching TRBD1. There are 12 residues in the CDR3. V shed 5 bases and J 5 bases; nucleotides not matched to a gene: 6. Per germline, CDR1 DFQATT and CDR2 SNEGSKA (reference sequence). For the CDR3, the DNA is TGCAGTGCTTCTGACAGGGAAAACGAGCAGTACTTC. This encodes CSASDRENEQYF.

This clonotype was recorded many times. The genes are TRBV21-1 and TRBJ1-2. TRBV21-1 is given as a pseudogene. This CDR3 comprises 13 residues. The CDR3 sequence is CASSNDIPYGYTF. The CDR3 DNA is TGTGCCAGCAGCAACGATATACCCTATGGCTACACCTTC.

This clonotype was observed a handful of times. The V and J genes are TRBV12-3 or TRBV12-4 and TRBJ2-2; perhaps TRBD2 as D (5 bases). The V end was cut by 6 bases, the J end by 0 bases, with 11 bases between. This CDR3 has 15 residues. CDR3 nucleotides: TGTGCCAGCAGGGCGGGTGGGGCGAACACCGGGGAGCTGTTTTTT. Translation: CASRAGGANTGELFF.

This chain links TRBV11-2 with TRBJ2-7, with TRBD2 matching over 8 bases. This CDR3 has 11 residues. J gave up 3 bases and V 11 bases, and 3 bases lay outside the gene matches. CDR1 and CDR2 from the germline V gene are SGHAT and FQNNGV. Here the CDR3 DNA reads TGTGCCGCCCGGGAGGGCTACGAGCAGTACTTC. Protein: CAAREGYEQYF.

The rearrangement uses TRBV6-6 and TRBJ2-2; no clear D. Trimming stripped 7 bases from V and 2 bases from J, with 8 bases between. Germline V gene sequence: CDR1 MNHNY, CDR2 SVGAGI (reference sequence). The CDR3 extends over 13 amino acids. The CDR3 region has the DNA TGTGCCAGCACATCCTCAAACACCGGGGAGCTGTTTTTT. This translates into CASTSSNTGELFF.

This clonotype was seen only a few times. The chain recombines TRBV20-1 with TRBJ2-1; the D is unclear. V was pared by 6 bases and J by 5 bases, with 20 bases between. The CDR3 sequence is 15 residues long. CDR1 DFQATT and CDR2 SNEGSKA come from the germline V gene (reference sequence). CDR3 nucleotide sequence: TGCAGTGCCCGAGATGTCCGTAGGGTTAACAATGAGCAGTTCTTC. Protein: CSARDVRRVNNEQFF.

The rearrangement links TRBV20-1 to TRBJ2-1; the D gene is possibly TRBD2 (5 bases). The CDR3 length is 16 residues. V lost 3 bases, J lost 2 bases, and 17 bases lay in between. Germline CDR1 reads DFQATT; CDR2 reads SNEGSKA (reference sequence). This CDR3 reads CSASPPAEAPYNEQFF. The CDR3 bases are TGCAGTGCTAGCCCTCCCGCGGAGGCTCCCTACAATGAGCAGTTCTTC.

The chain links TRBV6-5 to TRBJ1-2; 8 nucleotides match TRBD1. V shed 0 bases and J 5 bases; nucleotides not matched to a gene: 8. The germline V gene has CDR1 MNHEY and CDR2 SVGAGI. The CDR3 has 16 residues. For the CDR3, the DNA is TGTGCCAGCAGTTACTCGGTCGTGGACAGGGAGTATGGCTACACCTTC. This encodes CASSYSVVDREYGYTF.

This clonotype was observed many times. The V gene is TRBV5-1, the J gene TRBJ1-6; TRBD1 agrees at 7 bases. V was clipped by 4 bases and J by 5 bases; unmatched bases: 6. The CDR3 length is 15 residues. Germline lookup yields CDR1 SGHRS and CDR2 YFSETQ. The CDR3 DNA is TGCGCCAGCAGCACGGGACAGCTAGATAATTCACCCCTCCACTTT. Protein: CASSTGQLDNSPLHF.

This clonotype has ten or more counts. The chain combines TRBV12-3 or TRBV12-4 with TRBJ1-3; no firm D call. V shed 4 bases and J shed 5 bases, with 18 bases lying between them. The CDR3 sequence is 16 residues long. The CDR3: CASSYPLGGGRNTIYF. DNA of the CDR3: TGTGCCAGCAGTTACCCGTTAGGAGGAGGCAGAAACACCATATATTTT.

The chain has TRBV6-2 or TRBV6-3 and TRBJ2-2; D call uncertain. CDR1 and CDR2 from the germline V gene are MNHEY and SVGEGT. Trimming took 4 bases from V and 1 from J, leaving 7 bases between them. This CDR3 contains 14 residues. CDR3 DNA: TGTGCCAGCAGTTCCTCCAGGAACACCGGGGAGCTGTTTTTT. Protein: CASSSSRNTGELFF.

This clonotype was counted only a few times. This chain uses TRBV15 with TRBJ2-3; 8 bases align to TRBD2. Germline CDR1 LNHNV, CDR2 YYDKDF (reference sequence). V lost 0 bases, J lost 2 bases, and 7 bases stayed unmatched. CDR3 length: 17 residues. CDR3: CATSRDGTSIFTDTQYF. The CDR3 DNA is TGTGCCACCAGCAGAGATGGGACTAGTATTTTCACAGATACGCAGTATTTT.

The V and J genes are TRBV13 and TRBJ2-1; TRBD2 matches at 14 bases. In germline, CDR1 is PRHDT, CDR2 FYEKMQ (reference sequence). This CDR3 region has 16 residues. Trimming removed 4 bases from V and 7 bases from J; junction bases left unmatched: 6. CDR3 bases: TGTGCCAGCAGCTCTCACGGGACTAGCGGGAGTAATGAGCAGTTCTTC. Protein: CASSSHGTSGSNEQFF.

The table lists this clonotype with many counts. The V call is TRBV28, the J call TRBJ2-2, with 9 bases that match TRBD2. The CDR3 runs to 17 residues. The V gene's germline CDR1 is MDHEN and CDR2 SYDVKM. Trimming cost V 3 bases and J 2 bases; bases outside gene matches: 7. For the CDR3, the DNA is TGTGCCAGCAGTTTCCTGGGTCTAGCGGGAAACACCGGGGAGCTGTTTTTT. This sequence encodes CASSFLGLAGNTGELFF.

This clonotype occurred many times. The chain links TRBV12-3 or TRBV12-4 to TRBJ2-1, with 16 bases fitting TRBD2. V was clipped by 7 bases and J by 8 bases; unmatched bases: 5. This CDR3 contains 15 residues. The CDR3 loop reads CASKEGLAGGDEQFF. Written as DNA, the CDR3 is TGTGCCAGCAAGGAGGGACTAGCGGGGGGGGATGAGCAGTTCTTC.

The rearrangement uses TRBV7-9 and TRBJ2-7; D might be TRBD2 (5 bases). In germline, CDR1 is SEHNR, CDR2 FQNEAQ (reference sequence). The CDR3 has 13 amino acids. V lost 5 bases to trimming and J lost 2 bases, with 10 bases between them. Here the CDR3 reads CASSRGLAYEQYV. The CDR3 region has the DNA TGTGCCAGCAGCCGCGGACTGGCCTACGAGCAGTACGTC.

This clonotype was picked up many times. The chain carries TRBV15 and TRBJ2-2, with D possibly being TRBD1 or TRBD2 (5 bases each). The length of the CDR3 is 14 residues. Germline V gene lookup returns CDR1 LNHNV and CDR2 YYDKDF (reference sequence). Trimming cost V 0 bases and J 6 bases, with 8 bases left between them. The CDR3 protein is CATSRERGSGELFF. CDR3 sequence (DNA): TGTGCCACCAGCAGAGAGAGGGGTTCCGGGGAGCTGTTTTTT.

There are many counts of this clonotype. The V call is TRBV3-1, the J call TRBJ2-1; no definite D call. CDR1 and CDR2 from the germline V gene are LGHDT and YNNKEL (reference sequence). This CDR3 has 15 residues. V dropped 0 bases and J dropped 2 bases, with 8 bases sitting between them. CDR3 coding DNA: TGTGCCAGCAGCCAAGATAGGGTTGCCTACAATGAGCAGTTCTTC. Residues: CASSQDRVAYNEQFF.